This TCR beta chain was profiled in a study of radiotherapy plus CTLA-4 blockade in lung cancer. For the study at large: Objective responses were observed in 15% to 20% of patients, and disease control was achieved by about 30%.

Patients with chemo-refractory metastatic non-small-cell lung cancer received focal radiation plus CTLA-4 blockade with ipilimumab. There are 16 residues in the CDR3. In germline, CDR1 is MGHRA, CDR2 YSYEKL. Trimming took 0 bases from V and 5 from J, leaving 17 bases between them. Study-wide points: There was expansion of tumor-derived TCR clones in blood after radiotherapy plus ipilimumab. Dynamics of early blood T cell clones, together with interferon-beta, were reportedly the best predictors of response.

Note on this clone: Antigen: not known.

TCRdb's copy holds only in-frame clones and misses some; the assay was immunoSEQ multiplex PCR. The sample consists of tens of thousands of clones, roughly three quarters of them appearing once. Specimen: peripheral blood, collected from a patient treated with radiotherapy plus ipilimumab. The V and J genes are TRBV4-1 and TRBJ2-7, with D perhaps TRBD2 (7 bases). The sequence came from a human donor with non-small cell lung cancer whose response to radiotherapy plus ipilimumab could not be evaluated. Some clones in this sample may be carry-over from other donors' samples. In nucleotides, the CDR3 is TGCGCCAGCAGCCAAGAAGCCTGGCGGGGGCCCCACGAGCAGTACTTC. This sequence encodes CASSQEAWRGPHEQYF.